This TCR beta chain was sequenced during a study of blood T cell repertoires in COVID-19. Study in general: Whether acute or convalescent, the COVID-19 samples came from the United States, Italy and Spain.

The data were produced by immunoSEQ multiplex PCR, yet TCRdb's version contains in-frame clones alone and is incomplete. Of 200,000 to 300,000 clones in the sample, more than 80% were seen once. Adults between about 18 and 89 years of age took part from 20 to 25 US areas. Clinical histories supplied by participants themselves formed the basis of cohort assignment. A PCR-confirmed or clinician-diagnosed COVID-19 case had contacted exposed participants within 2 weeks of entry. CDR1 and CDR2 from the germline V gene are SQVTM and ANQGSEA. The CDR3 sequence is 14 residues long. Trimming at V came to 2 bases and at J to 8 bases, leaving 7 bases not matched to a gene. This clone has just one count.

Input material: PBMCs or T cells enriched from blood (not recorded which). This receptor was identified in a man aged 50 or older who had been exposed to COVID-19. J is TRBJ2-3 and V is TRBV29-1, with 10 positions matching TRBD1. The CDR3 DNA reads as TGCAGCGTTGAACCGGGACAGGGGCTTGGTACGCAGTATTTT. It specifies CSVEPGQGLGTQYF.